These 13 T cell receptor beta chains originate from one sample sequenced in a study of control samples from healthy donors and cancer patients. Clones were sequenced by immunoSEQ multiplex PCR, and TCRdb holds only the in-frame ones, with some missing. Of over 150,000 clones in the sample, 94% were seen once. Input material: blood. The source of these receptors is a woman aged 18 to 35 in good health.

The chain is built from TRBV7-9 and TRBJ2-3; no clear D. The CDR3 has 11 residues. The germline CDR1 and CDR2 sequences are SEHNR and FQNEAQ (reference sequence). V was cut by 5 bases and J by 3 bases, with 3 bases left in between. This CDR3 is CASSPTDTQYF. For the CDR3, the DNA is TGTGCCAGCAGCCCTACAGATACGCAGTATTTT.

The chain couples TRBV19 to TRBJ1-5; D is ambiguous. Trimming removed 0 bases from V and 5 bases from J, with 11 bases in between. This CDR3 is built from 15 residues. Per germline, CDR1 LNHDA and CDR2 SQIVND (reference sequence). Written as DNA, the CDR3 is TGTGCCAGTAGTATAGATGGAGACTCTCATCAGCCCCAGCATTTT. It yields the protein CASSIDGDSHQPQHF.

The chain has TRBV7-9 and TRBJ1-4, with unresolved D. Trimming left V 1 base short and J 3 bases short, with 9 bases between. Per germline, CDR1 SEHNR and CDR2 FQNEAQ (reference sequence). The CDR3 contains 15 residues. The CDR3 nucleotides are TGTGCCAGCAGCTTAGAATGGCAGGCTAATGAAAAACTGTTTTTT. Translated: CASSLEWQANEKLFF.

The CDR3 DNA is TGTGCCAGCAGTGTGAAGGGGCTTTCGCCCCTCCACTTT. Translation gives CASSVKGLSPLHF. This chain connects TRBV12-3 or TRBV12-4 to TRBJ1-6; a weak D match, TRBD1 (5 bases). The CDR3 has 13 residues. Trimming stripped 5 bases from V and 13 bases from J, with 15 bases between.

The rearrangement joins TRBV10-3 to TRBJ2-3; D assignment may be TRBD1 or TRBD2 (6 bases each). The V gene's germline CDR1 is ENHRY and CDR2 SYGVKD. The CDR3 contains 15 residues. Trimming shortened V by 5 bases and J by 1 base, and 13 bases separated the two germline ends. In DNA form, the CDR3 reads TGTGCCATCAGTCCCAACAGGGAGGGCACAGATACGCAGTATTTT. Translated: CAISPNREGTDTQYF.

The rearrangement uses TRBV3-1 (or the pseudogene TRBV3-2) and TRBJ1-1; possibly TRBD1 for D (5 bases). The CDR3 is 15 residues long. V dropped 5 bases and J dropped 4 bases, with 17 bases sitting between them. The germline V gene encodes CDR1 LGHDT and CDR2 YNNKEL (reference sequence). The CDR3 sequence is CASSTLGVIGTEAFF. Here the CDR3 DNA reads TGTGCCAGCAGCACCCTGGGGGTCATCGGCACTGAAGCTTTCTTT.

V gene TRBV6-6 combines with J gene TRBJ2-7, with TRBD1 matching 8 bases. The V and J ends lost 6 bases and 2 bases, in that order; junction bases with no gene match: 3. The CDR3 is 13 amino acids. In germline, CDR1 is MNHNY, CDR2 SVGAGI (reference sequence). CDR3 nucleotides: TGTGCCAGCAGCCGGACAGGGACCTACGAGCAGTACTTC. Amino acid sequence: CASSRTGTYEQYF.

The chain couples TRBV10-3 to TRBJ2-3, with TRBD2 as a possible D gene (6 bases). With 2 bases removed from V and 3 bases from J, the gap between germline ends came to 15 bases. The CDR3 is 16 residues long. CDR1 is ENHRY and CDR2 is SYGVKD in the germline V gene. Here the CDR3 reads CAISEPVGLRTDTQYF. The DNA of the CDR3 is TGTGCCATCAGTGAGCCGGTGGGACTTCGGACAGATACGCAGTATTTT.

There are a few counts of this clone. The chain employs TRBV7-3 and TRBJ2-1; D not certain. Trimming removed 5 bases at V and 0 bases at J, with 14 bases between. Germline CDR1 and CDR2: SGHTA and FQGTGA. The CDR3 is 16 amino acids. The CDR3 spells CASSPNAMSSYNEQFF. CDR3 nucleotides: TGTGCCAGCAGCCCCAACGCGATGAGCTCCTACAATGAGCAGTTCTTC. The full variable domain, in which reference TRBV7-3 and TRBJ2-1 provide the parts outside the CDR3, is GAGVSQTPSNKVTEKGKYVELRCDPISGHTALYWYRQSLGQGPEFLIYFQGTGAADDSGLPNDRFFAVRPEGSVSTLKIQRTERGDSAVYLCASSPNAMSSYNEQFFGPGTRLTVL.

The chain uses TRBV18 and TRBJ1-1; D may be TRBD1 (5 bases). CDR3 length: 23 residues. Germline V gene sequence: CDR1 KGHSH, CDR2 LQKENI. The germline V and J ends were trimmed by 0 bases and 3 bases, with 35 bases remaining between them. For the CDR3, the DNA is TGTGCCAGCTCACCACCTCTGAGGGTCTCAGGGCAGGCCGGGAAAAGAAAGGACACTGAAGCTTTCTTT. It encodes CASSPPLRVSGQAGKRKDTEAFF.

This chain links TRBV5-1 with TRBJ1-1; no clear D. Deletions cut 7 bases from V and 2 bases from J, with 15 bases between. Germline V gene lookup returns CDR1 SGHRS and CDR2 YFSETQ. The CDR3 is 14 residues long. As DNA, the CDR3 is TGCGCCAGCTCAACCGCTGCCCCTAACACTGAAGCTTTCTTT. Encoded protein: CASSTAAPNTEAFF.

This clone showed up just a few times. The chain combines TRBV2 with TRBJ1-5; D may be TRBD1 (5 bases). Trimming took 1 base from V and 3 from J, leaving 10 bases between them. The length of the CDR3 is 15 residues. The germline gives CDR1 SNHLY, CDR2 FYNNEI. This CDR3 is CASSEVAGLNQPQHF. The CDR3 nucleotides read TGTGCCAGCAGTGAAGTCGCAGGGCTCAATCAGCCCCAGCATTTT.

The genes are TRBV15 and TRBJ1-1; D is ambiguous. V was pared by 0 bases and J by 4 bases, with 6 bases between. There are 13 residues in the CDR3. In germline, CDR1 is LNHNV, CDR2 YYDKDF (reference sequence). The CDR3 protein is CATSRDRSTEAFF. The DNA of the CDR3 is TGTGCCACCAGCAGAGATAGGTCCACTGAAGCTTTCTTT.